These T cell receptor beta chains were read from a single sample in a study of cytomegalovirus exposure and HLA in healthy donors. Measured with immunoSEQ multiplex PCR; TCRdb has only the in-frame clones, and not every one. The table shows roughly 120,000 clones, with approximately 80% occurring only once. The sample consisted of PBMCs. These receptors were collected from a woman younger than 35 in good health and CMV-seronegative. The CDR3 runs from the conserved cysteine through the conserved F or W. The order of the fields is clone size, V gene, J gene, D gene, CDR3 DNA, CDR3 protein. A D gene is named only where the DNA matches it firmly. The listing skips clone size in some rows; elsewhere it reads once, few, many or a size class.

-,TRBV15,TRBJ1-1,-,TGTGCCACCAGCAGAGATGGATGGGAGGGCGGCACTGAAGCTTTCTTT,CATSRDGWEGGTEAFF
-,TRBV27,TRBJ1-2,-,TGTGCCAGCAGTCCTTGGGCAGGGGACTATGGCTACACCTTC,CASSPWAGDYGYTF
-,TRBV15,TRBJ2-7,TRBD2,TGTGCCACCAGCAGAGTGGCTGGGACTAGCGGGGGGTACAGCTCCTACGAGCAGTACTTC,CATSRVAGTSGGYSSYEQYF
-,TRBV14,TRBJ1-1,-,TGTGCCAGCAGCCTCGACAGTTGGTACACTGAAGCTTTCTTT,CASSLDSWYTEAFF
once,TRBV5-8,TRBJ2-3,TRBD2,TGTGCCAGGTTAGCGGGGGGCACAGATACGCAGTATTTT,CARLAGGTDTQYF
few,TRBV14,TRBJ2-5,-,TGTGCCAGCAGAGGAGAAGGTAGCGGCCGAGGTACCCAGTACTTC,CASRGEGSGRGTQYF
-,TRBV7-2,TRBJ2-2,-,TGTGCCAGCAGCTTATCAGGCACCGGGGAGCTGTTTTTT,CASSLSGTGELFF
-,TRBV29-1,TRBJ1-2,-,TGCAGCGGGTCCGGGAGAACGGGCTACACCTTC,CSGSGRTGYTF
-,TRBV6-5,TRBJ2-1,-,TGTGCCAGCAGTATCGACAGGAGCTCCTACAATGAGCAGTTCTTC,CASSIDRSSYNEQFF
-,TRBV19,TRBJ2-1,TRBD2,TGTGCCAGTAGCGAACTAGCGGGTCCTGTCGAGGATGAGCAGTTCTTC,CASSELAGPVEDEQFF
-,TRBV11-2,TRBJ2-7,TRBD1,TGTGCCAGCAGGGGGAACAGGGGGTTCTACGAGCAGTACTTC,CASRGNRGFYEQYF
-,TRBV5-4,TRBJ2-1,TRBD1,TGTGCCAGCAGGTACGGACAGGGGTCAAATGAGCAGTTCTTC,CASRYGQGSNEQFF
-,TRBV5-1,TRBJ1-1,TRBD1,TGCGCCAGCAGCTATCTTGGGGGACAGGGAAAAGCTTTCTTT,CASSYLGGQGKAFF
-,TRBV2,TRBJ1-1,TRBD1,TGTGCCAGCAGTGCTAGGGACAGGGGCTTCGCTGAAGCTTTCTTT,CASSARDRGFAEAFF
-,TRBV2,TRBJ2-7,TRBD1,TGTGCCAGCAGACAAAAAGTGGACAGGGTAGGCCACGAGCAGTACTTC,CASRQKVDRVGHEQYF
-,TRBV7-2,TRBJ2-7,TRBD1,TGTGCCAGCAGCTTAATACCGGGACAGGAAACTTACGAGCAGTACTTC,CASSLIPGQETYEQYF
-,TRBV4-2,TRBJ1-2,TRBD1,TGTGCCAGCAGCCAACCCGACAGGGATAGCAACTATGGCTACACCTTC,CASSQPDRDSNYGYTF
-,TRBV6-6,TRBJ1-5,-,TGTGCCAGCAGTAATGGGGGGGAACAGCCCCAGCATTTT,CASSNGGEQPQHF
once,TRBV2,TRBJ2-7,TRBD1,TGTGCCAGCAGGGTTACAGGGGCCTACGAGCAGTACTTC,CASRVTGAYEQYF
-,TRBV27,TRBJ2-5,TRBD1,TGTGCCAGCAGCGCTCGGACAGGGACCCTGGGGGAGCAGTACTTC,CASSARTGTLGEQYF
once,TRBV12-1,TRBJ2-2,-,TGTGCCAGCAGCCCGCTCGGGGGGTCAGCGGGAGGTCCCGGGGAGCTGTTTTTT,CASSPLGGSAGGPGELFF
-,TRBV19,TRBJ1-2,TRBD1,TGTGCCAGTAGTGTCTCCTACAGGGGAGTCTATGGCTACACCTTC,CASSVSYRGVYGYTF
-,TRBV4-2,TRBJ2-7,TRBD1,TGTGCCAGCAGCCAAGGCGCAGGGGGTCCCCCCCACGAGCAGTACTTC,CASSQGAGGPPHEQYF
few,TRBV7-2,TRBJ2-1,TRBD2,TGTGCCAGCAGCACCAGGACTAGCGGGGGTGGGTTCTTC,CASSTRTSGGGFF
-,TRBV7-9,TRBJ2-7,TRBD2,TGTGCCAGCAGCTCGCCCTCTAGCGGGGGCTCCTACGAGCAGTACTTC,CASSSPSSGGSYEQYF
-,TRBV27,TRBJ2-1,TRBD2,TGTGCCAGCAGCGACATTCCGGGAGGCAGTAGGGGCGAGCAGTTCTTC,CASSDIPGGSRGEQFF
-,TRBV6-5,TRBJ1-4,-,TGTGCCAGCAGTTACAGATACTCGGCAACTAATGAAAAACTGTTTTTT,CASSYRYSATNEKLFF
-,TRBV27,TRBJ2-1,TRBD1,TGTGCCAGCAGTTTATTTCAGGGGGCCAGCTACAATGAGCAGTTCTTC,CASSLFQGASYNEQFF
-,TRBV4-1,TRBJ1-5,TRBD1,TGCGCCAGCAGCCAAGGGACAGGACCTCAGGCCCAGCATTTT,CASSQGTGPQAQHF
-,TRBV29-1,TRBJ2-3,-,TGCAGCGTTGCTGTAGGGGTTGGAGGGGTCACAGATACGCAGTATTTT,CSVAVGVGGVTDTQYF
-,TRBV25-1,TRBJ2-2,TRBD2,TGTGCCAGCAGTGGGCGGGGGGTCATCCACACCGGGGAGCTGTTTTTT,CASSGRGVIHTGELFF
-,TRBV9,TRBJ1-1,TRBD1,TGTGCCAGCAGCGCTTTGGGACAGACGATCACTGAAGCTTTCTTT,CASSALGQTITEAFF
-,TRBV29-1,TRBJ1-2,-,TGCAGCGTCCCTCCGGCGGATACCTATGGCTACACCTTC,CSVPPADTYGYTF
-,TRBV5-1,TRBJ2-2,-,TGCGCCAGCAGCTTGGCGGCACACCTAGCGAACACCGGGGAGCTGTTTTTT,CASSLAAHLANTGELFF
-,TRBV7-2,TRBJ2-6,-,TGTGCCAGCAGCTTAAGCTATCAGGGGCCTGGGGCCAACGTCCTGACTTTC,CASSLSYQGPGANVLTF
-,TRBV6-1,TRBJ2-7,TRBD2,TGTGCCAGCAGTGAAAGGGGGCTAGCGGGAACCTACGAGCAGTACTTC,CASSERGLAGTYEQYF
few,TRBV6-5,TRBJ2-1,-,TGTGCCAGCAGTTACAGCTGGACTTTCCAGTTGGGCGAGCAGTTCTTC,CASSYSWTFQLGEQFF
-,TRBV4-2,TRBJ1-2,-,TGTGCCAGCAGCTGGAAGATACGGGATGGCTACACCTTC,CASSWKIRDGYTF
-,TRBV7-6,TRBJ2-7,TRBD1,TGTGCCAGCAGTCGGCAGGGGGCATACTACGAGCAGTACTTC,CASSRQGAYYEQYF
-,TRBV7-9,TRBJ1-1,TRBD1,TGTGCCAGCAGCCAAAGACAGGGCTTCGACACTGAAGCTTTCTTT,CASSQRQGFDTEAFF
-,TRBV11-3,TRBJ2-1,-,TGTGCCAGCAGCTTAGCTGATGAGCAGTTCTTC,CASSLADEQFF
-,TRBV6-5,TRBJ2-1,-,TGTGCCAGCAGTTATCGACTATCGCACAATGAGCAGTTCTTC,CASSYRLSHNEQFF
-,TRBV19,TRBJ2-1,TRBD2,TGTGCCACCTCAAGCGGGGAGAGCTCCTACAATGAGCAGTTCTTC,CATSSGESSYNEQFF
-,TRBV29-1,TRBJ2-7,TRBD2,TGCAGCGTGGATACTAGCGGGAGCTCCTACGAGCAGTACTTC,CSVDTSGSSYEQYF
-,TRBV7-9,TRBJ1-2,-,TGTGCCAGCAGCTCTCAGGGCTTCTATGGCTACACCTTC,CASSSQGFYGYTF